The T cell receptor (beta chain) described here comes from a study of STAT5B mutations in CD4+ large granular lymphocyte leukemia. Overall study: The CDR3 'QG' motif was associated with a particular HLA allele among healthy donors. Overall study findings and caveats: 8/27 top patient clones versus 2/35 control clones were TRBV06-family. Around 25% of private leukemic clonotypes occurred rarely in other patients' non-leukemic repertoires. Data were not HLA-matched across samples.

Points on this clone: Its antigen is unknown.

TCRdb keeps only in-frame clones here, not all; method: immunoSEQ multiplex PCR. The sample gives around 25,000 clones, about two thirds of which show up once; about 0.6% is in the top ten. Germline assignment: CDR1 MDHEN and CDR2 SYDVKM. CDR3 length equals 12 residues. V lost 8 bases, J lost 6 bases, and 11 bases lay in between. The rearrangement links TRBV28 to TRBJ1-5, with D possibly matching TRBD1 (5 bases). The sequencing input was CD4+ T cells from blood buffy coats. The receptor's source is a human donor in good health. CDR3 sequence reads: CASGASFQPQHF. Here the CDR3 DNA reads TGTGCCAGCGGGGCGTCATTTCAGCCCCAGCATTTT.